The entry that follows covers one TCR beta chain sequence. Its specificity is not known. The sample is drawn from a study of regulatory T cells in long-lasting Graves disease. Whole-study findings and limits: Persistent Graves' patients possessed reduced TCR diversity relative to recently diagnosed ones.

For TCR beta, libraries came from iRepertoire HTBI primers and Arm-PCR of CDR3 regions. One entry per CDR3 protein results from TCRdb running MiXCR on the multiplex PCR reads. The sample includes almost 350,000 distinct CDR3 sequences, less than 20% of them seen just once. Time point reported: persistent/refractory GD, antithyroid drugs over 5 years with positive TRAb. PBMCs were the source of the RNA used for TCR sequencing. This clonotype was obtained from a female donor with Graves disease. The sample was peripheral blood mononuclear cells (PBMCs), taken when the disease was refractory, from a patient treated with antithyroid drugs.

This chain's CDR3 is CASSATEGAGDEKLFF. The DNA of the CDR3 is TGTGCCAGTAGTGCCACGGAGGGGGCCGGGGATGAAAAACTGTTTTTT. The rearrangement uses TRBV19 and TRBJ1-4; 7 positions agree with TRBD1. The V gene end was trimmed by 5 bases and the J gene end by 6 bases; junction bases not matched to a gene: 12. Germline assignment: CDR1 LNHDA and CDR2 SQIVND (reference sequence). The CDR3 loop spans 16 amino acids.